The 18 T cell receptor beta chains below all came from one sample that was sequenced in a study of T cell responses to AZD1222 COVID-19 vaccine. Repertoires were generated with immunoSEQ multiplex PCR, while TCRdb's copy carries only in-frame clones and drops some. The sample has more than 95,000 clones; about 87% are singletons. Sequenced here: peripheral blood, sampled on day 0 of AZD1222 vaccination. These receptors all come from an adult in good health.

The chain couples TRBV7-2 to TRBJ2-4; tentatively, D is TRBD1 (6 bases). CDR3 size: 13 residues. V gave up 3 bases and J gave up 6 bases, with 9 bases separating them. Germline CDR1 reads SGHTA; CDR2 reads FQGNSA. The CDR3 DNA follows: TGTGCCAGCAGCTTTTCACAGGGAAACATTCAGTACTTC. Translated: CASSFSQGNIQYF.

J is TRBJ2-1 and V is TRBV5-1; 11 bases align to TRBD1. Germline CDR1 and CDR2: SGHRS and YFSETQ. The V gene end was trimmed by 7 bases and the J gene end by 8 bases; junction bases not matched to a gene: 8. The length of the CDR3 is 14 residues. The CDR3 sequence is CASERTGGIDEQFF. The CDR3 nucleotides are TGCGCCAGCGAGAGGACAGGGGGCATCGATGAGCAGTTCTTC.

The V gene is TRBV11-2, the J gene TRBJ2-7, with a possible D match to TRBD2 (6 bases). Germline assignment: CDR1 SGHAT and CDR2 FQNNGV. Trimming pared 5 bases from V and 0 bases from J, leaving 14 bases between. This CDR3 has 15 residues. In nucleotides, the CDR3 is TGTGCCAGCAGCCCCCTTAGCGGTCTCTCCTACGAGCAGTACTTC. Translation: CASSPLSGLSYEQYF.

J is TRBJ2-3 and V is TRBV4-3; D perhaps matches TRBD1 (5 bases). With 0 bases removed from V and 12 bases from J, the gap between germline ends came to 16 bases. Germline CDR1 LGHNA, CDR2 YSLEER. This CDR3 spans 14 amino acids. In DNA form, the CDR3 reads TGCGCCAGCAGCCAAGATCAGGGCCGGTATGGACAGTATTTT. As protein: CASSQDQGRYGQYF.

The chain has TRBV25-1 and TRBJ1-6; a possible D gene is TRBD1 (5 bases). V was shortened by 8 bases and J by 0 bases, with 14 bases between the two germline ends. Per the germline V gene, CDR1 is MGHDK and CDR2 is SYGVNS. The CDR3 length is 16 residues. CDR3 sequence: CASSSREDSYNSPLHF. In nucleotides, the CDR3 is TGTGCCAGCTCGTCCAGGGAGGACTCCTATAATTCACCCCTCCACTTT. Filled out from reference TRBV25-1 and TRBJ1-6, the complete variable domain reads EADIYQTPRYLVIGTGKKITLECSQTMGHDKMYWYQQDPGMELHLIHYSYGVNSTEKGDLSSESTVSRIRTEHFPLTLESARPSHTSQYLCASSSREDSYNSPLHFGNGTRLTVT.

The V and J genes are TRBV9 and TRBJ2-1; D is possibly TRBD1 or TRBD2 (7 bases each). The germline V gene encodes CDR1 SGDLS and CDR2 YYNGEE. This CDR3 has 16 amino acids. The germline V and J ends were trimmed by 3 bases and 6 bases, with 19 bases remaining between them. CDR3 sequence reads: CASSAIQGGFGNEQFF. The CDR3 DNA sequence: TGTGCCAGCAGCGCGATTCAGGGGGGGTTCGGCAATGAGCAGTTCTTC.

The V gene is TRBV25-1, the J gene TRBJ2-7; D is unclear. The CDR3 has 14 residues. V gave up 1 base and J gave up 6 bases, with 13 bases separating them. Germline V gene lookup returns CDR1 MGHDK and CDR2 SYGVNS. The CDR3 DNA is TGTGCCAGCAGTGAATTCGGCGCTCTACGCGAGCAGTACTTC. This sequence encodes CASSEFGALREQYF.

A word on this clone: The same CDR3 arises from other DNA sequences in this sample as well. The chain couples TRBV7-8 to TRBJ1-5, with no clear D. This CDR3 region has 13 residues. CDR1 SGHVS and CDR2 FQNEAQ come from the germline V gene. V lost 5 bases and J lost 0, with 5 bases in between. CDR3 residues: CASSRGSNQPQHF. The CDR3 DNA follows: TGTGCCAGCAGCCGGGGTAGCAATCAGCCCCAGCATTTT. Full variable domain (rest looked up from reference TRBV7-8 and TRBJ1-5): GAGVSQSPRYKVAKRGQDVALRCDPISGHVSLFWYQQALGQGPEFLTYFQNEAQLDKSGLPSDRFFAERPEGSVSTLKIQRTQQEDSAVYLCASSRGSNQPQHFGDGTRLSIL.

V is TRBV6-6 and J is TRBJ2-7; D is possibly TRBD1 or TRBD2 (5 bases each). The germline V and J ends were trimmed by 6 bases and 0 bases, with 15 bases remaining between them. CDR3 size: 15 residues. The germline V gene has CDR1 MNHNY and CDR2 SVGAGI (reference sequence). In DNA, the CDR3 is TGTGCCAGCAGAGAGCTAGCAGACAGCTCCTACGAGCAGTACTTC. The encoded protein is CASRELADSSYEQYF.

The rearrangement uses TRBV24-1 and TRBJ2-1; 7 positions agree with TRBD2. The CDR3 extends over 15 amino acids. The junction had 7 bases not matched to a gene; V was cut back by 2 bases and J by 7 bases. From germline, CDR1 is KGHDR and CDR2 SFDVKD. Here the CDR3 DNA reads TGTGCCACCAGTGATTCGGCGGGCGGGGGTAATGAGCAGTTCTTC. It encodes CATSDSAGGGNEQFF.

V gene TRBV5-5 combines with J gene TRBJ2-1; perhaps D is TRBD1 or TRBD2 (5 bases each). V lost 3 bases, J lost 5 bases, and 18 bases lay in between. The CDR3 is 16 amino acids. The V gene's germline CDR1 is SGHKS and CDR2 YYEKEE (reference sequence). For the CDR3, the DNA is TGTGCCAGCAGCTCCTACTCCGGGACGACGAACAATGAGCAGTTCTTC. As protein: CASSSYSGTTNNEQFF.

The chain uses TRBV2 and TRBJ2-1; 7 bases fit TRBD2. CDR3 length: 15 amino acids. J was trimmed by 2 bases and V by 4 bases; bases with no gene match: 5. In germline, CDR1 is SNHLY, CDR2 FYNNEI. In nucleotides, the CDR3 is TGTGCCAGCAGTGTCCTAGCGGAGACCTACAATGAGCAGTTCTTC. It specifies CASSVLAETYNEQFF.

The chain is built from TRBV28 and TRBJ2-4; TRBD2 is a possible D gene (7 bases). V was shortened by 5 bases and J by 1 base, with 15 bases between the two germline ends. CDR3 length: 16 residues. Looked up from germline, CDR1 is MDHEN and CDR2 is SYDVKM. CDR3 residues: CASSGEGEFAKNIQYF. The CDR3 region has the DNA TGTGCCAGCAGTGGGGAGGGGGAGTTTGCCAAAAACATTCAGTACTTC.

Only one count was recorded for this clone. The chain has TRBV11-2 and TRBJ2-7; unclear D gene. CDR1 is SGHAT and CDR2 is FQNNGV in the germline V gene. Trimming removed 0 bases from V and 0 bases from J, with 12 bases in between. This CDR3 is 16 amino acids long. In DNA, the CDR3 is TGTGCCAGCAGCTTAGAGAGGCGGATCAGCTCCTACGAGCAGTACTTC. It encodes CASSLERRISSYEQYF.

The chain carries TRBV27 and TRBJ1-5, with D possibly TRBD1 on 5 matching bases. Trimming took 2 bases from V and 8 from J, leaving 16 bases between them. This CDR3 contains 15 residues. The germline V gene encodes CDR1 MNHEY and CDR2 SMNVEV (reference sequence). CDR3 loop: CASSLRDSIREPQHF. CDR3 nucleotides: TGTGCCAGCAGTTTAAGAGACTCGATCAGGGAGCCCCAGCATTTT.

The table lists this clone with a count of one. Written as DNA, the CDR3 is TGTGCCAGCAGCCAGGAGACTAGCGGATACAATGAGCAGTTCTTC. The encoded protein is CASSQETSGYNEQFF. The chain carries TRBV14 and TRBJ2-1; 9 bases are shared with TRBD2. The CDR3 length is 15 residues. CDR1 and CDR2 from the germline V gene are SGHDN and FVKESK. Trimming cost V 3 bases and J 4 bases; bases outside gene matches: 4.

J is TRBJ1-1 and V is TRBV6-2 or TRBV6-3; possibly TRBD1 for D (5 bases). The CDR3 covers 15 residues. V was clipped by 2 bases and J by 2 bases, with 12 bases between them. Germline CDR1 reads MNHEY; CDR2 reads SVGEGT. The CDR3 DNA reads as TGTGCCAGCAGTTACCTTACCGACAGAAACACTGAAGCTTTCTTT. It translates to CASSYLTDRNTEAFF.

This clone was observed a single time. The chain recombines TRBV12-3 or TRBV12-4 with TRBJ2-1, with unresolved D. The germline V and J ends were trimmed by 1 base and 13 bases, with 14 bases remaining between them. This CDR3 region has 13 residues. CDR3 nucleotides: TGTGCCAGCAGTTTAGGCCCCAGGCGTTTTCAGTTCTTC. It encodes CASSLGPRRFQFF.